The 19 T cell receptor beta chains listed next were all sequenced from one sample in a study of monozygotic twins with inflammatory bowel disease. TCRdb re-called the 5' RACE reads; every CDR3 protein appears as one record, without DNA. The sample holds 400,000 or so distinct CDR3 sequences. Sequencing was done on a sample of blood. The receptor source for this set is a human donor with ulcerative colitis or Crohn's disease, or a healthy co-twin of an affected twin (not recorded which).

The chain combines TRBV20-1 with TRBJ2-5; TCRdb's D call, TRBD2, is unchecked because there is no DNA. Germline CDR1 and CDR2: DFQATT and SNEGSKA (reference sequence). CDR3 size: 17 residues. Here the CDR3 reads CSARGGLAGGPIETQYF.

The V call is TRBV28, the J call TRBJ1-2. The CDR3 covers 13 residues. Germline V gene sequence: CDR1 MDHEN, CDR2 SYDVKM. CDR3 region: CASSLGRGYGYTF.

V is TRBV7-9 and J is TRBJ2-7; there is no DNA to check the TCRdb D call of TRBD1. The CDR3 spans 13 residues. Looked up from germline, CDR1 is SEHNR and CDR2 is FQNEAQ (reference sequence). The CDR3 sequence is CASSVIGGNEQYF.

This chain links TRBV5-1 with TRBJ2-3. This CDR3 has 14 amino acids. Germline V gene sequence: CDR1 SGHRS, CDR2 YFSETQ. The CDR3 loop is CASLPEASTDTQYF.

The rearrangement links TRBV5-1 to TRBJ2-2. This CDR3 region has 14 residues. Per the germline V gene, CDR1 is SGHRS and CDR2 is YFSETQ. The CDR3 spells CASSLTPGGGELFF.

The V call is TRBV29-1, the J call TRBJ2-2; TCRdb lists TRBD1, though no DNA is available to test this call. The CDR3 sequence is 15 residues long. The V gene's germline CDR1 is SQVTM and CDR2 ANQGSEA. The CDR3 sequence is CSVVPGQSNTGELFF.

The chain uses TRBV5-1 and TRBJ2-4; checking the TCRdb D call of TRBD1 is not possible without DNA. The CDR3 is made up of 14 amino acids. Germline lookup yields CDR1 SGHRS and CDR2 YFSETQ. This CDR3 reads CASSYGTEGNIQYF.

The V and J genes are TRBV20-1 and TRBJ1-1; there is no DNA to check the TCRdb D call of TRBD1. This CDR3 has 15 residues. Per germline, CDR1 DFQATT and CDR2 SNEGSKA (reference sequence). The CDR3 protein is CSASPGDTGNTEAFF.

The chain employs TRBV27 and TRBJ1-2; with no DNA, the TCRdb D assignment of TRBD1 cannot be verified. CDR3 length: 16 amino acids. CDR1 is MNHEY and CDR2 is SMNVEV in the germline V gene (reference sequence). The chain's CDR3 is CASSPSSAGGIYGYTF.

The V and J genes are TRBV3-1 and TRBJ2-1. The CDR3 spans 14 residues. Looked up from germline, CDR1 is LGHDT and CDR2 is YNNKEL (reference sequence). Here the CDR3 reads CASSPLLPNNEQFF.

The chain is built from TRBV27 and TRBJ1-4; TCRdb names TRBD1, which stays unverified in the absence of DNA. Germline V gives CDR1 MNHEY, CDR2 SMNVEV (reference sequence). There are 17 residues in the CDR3. The CDR3 is CASSQYSLNRGNEKLFF.

The rearrangement joins TRBV7-8 to TRBJ1-2; TCRdb names TRBD1, which stays unverified in the absence of DNA. The CDR3 has 14 amino acids. CDR1 is SGHVS, CDR2 FQNEAQ, per germline. Here the CDR3 reads CASSLGRGNCGYTF. The entire variable domain, with the rest obtained from reference TRBV7-8 and TRBJ1-2, is as follows: GAGVSQSPRYKVAKRGQDVALRCDPISGHVSLFWYQQALGQGPEFLTYFQNEAQLDKSGLPSDRFFAERPEGSVSTLKIQRTQQEDSAVYLCASSLGRGNCGYTFGSGTRLTVV.

The chain carries TRBV7-9 and TRBJ1-1. Per germline, CDR1 SEHNR and CDR2 FQNEAQ (reference sequence). The CDR3 length is 14 residues. This CDR3 reads CASSLVTPNTEAFF.

The CDR3 protein is CASRIPGGTGELFF. The chain joins TRBV5-1 to TRBJ2-2; the D call from TCRdb, TRBD1, cannot be confirmed without DNA. Germline CDR1 is SGHRS and CDR2 is YFSETQ. The CDR3 has 14 residues. The variable domain in full, completed from reference TRBV5-1 and TRBJ2-2, reads KAGVTQTPRYLIKTRGQQVTLSCSPISGHRSVSWYQQTPGQGLQFLFEYFSETQRNKGNFPGRFSGRQFSNSRSEMNVSTLELGDSALYLCASRIPGGTGELFFGEGSRLTVL.

This chain links TRBV29-1 with TRBJ1-1. Per the germline V gene, CDR1 is SQVTM and CDR2 is ANQGSEA. The CDR3 has 12 amino acids. The CDR3 is CSTNSGNTEAFF. Using reference TRBV29-1 and TRBJ1-1 for the parts outside the CDR3, the full variable domain is SAVISQKPSRDICQRGTSLTIQCQVDSQVTMMFWYRQQPGQSLTLIATANQGSEATYESGFVIDKFPISRPNLTFSTLTVSNMSPEDSSIYLCSTNSGNTEAFFGQGTRLTVV.

The chain couples TRBV28 to TRBJ1-5; as DNA is missing, the TRBD1 call by TCRdb cannot be tested. Looked up from germline, CDR1 is MDHEN and CDR2 is SYDVKM. The CDR3 is made up of 17 amino acids. The CDR3 loop is CASSLVRTGYSNQPQHF.

CDR3: CASSSPLGTGQETQYF. V is TRBV5-1 and J is TRBJ2-5; TCRdb gives TRBD1 as the D gene, but with no DNA this cannot be confirmed. The CDR3 extends over 16 amino acids. Germline V CDR1 and CDR2: SGHRS, YFSETQ.

The rearrangement uses TRBV7-2 and TRBJ2-5; TCRdb calls TRBD2, which cannot be checked without DNA. Germline CDR1 reads SGHTA; CDR2 reads FQGNSA. The CDR3 is made up of 17 amino acids. The CDR3 loop is CASSLGAGGGSMETQYF.

The chain links TRBV12-3 or TRBV12-4 to TRBJ2-1; TCRdb indicates TRBD1, and absent DNA this call remains unverified. The CDR3 sequence is 15 residues long. CDR3 sequence reads: CASNADRGRNNEQFF.